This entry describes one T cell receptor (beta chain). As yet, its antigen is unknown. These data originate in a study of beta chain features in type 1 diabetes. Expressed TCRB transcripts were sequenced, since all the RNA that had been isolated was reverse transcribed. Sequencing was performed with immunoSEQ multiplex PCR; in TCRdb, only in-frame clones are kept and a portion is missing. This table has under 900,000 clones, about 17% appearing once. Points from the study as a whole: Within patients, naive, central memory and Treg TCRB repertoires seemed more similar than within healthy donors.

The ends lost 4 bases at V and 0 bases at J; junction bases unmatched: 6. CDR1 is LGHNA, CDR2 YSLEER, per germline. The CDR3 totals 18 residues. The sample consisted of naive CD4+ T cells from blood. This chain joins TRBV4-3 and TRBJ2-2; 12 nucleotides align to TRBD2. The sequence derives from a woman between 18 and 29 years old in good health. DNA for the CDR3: TGCGCCAGCAGCCCGCGACTAGCGGGAGATCCGAACACCGGGGAGCTGTTTTTT. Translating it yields CASSPRLAGDPNTGELFF.